This TCR beta chain originates from a study of monozygotic twins with inflammatory bowel disease. Study-wide results and limits: Healthy co-twins, by inverse Simpson, had higher TCRbeta diversity than their siblings with IBD. IBD patients shared fewer clonotypes with other individuals than healthy twins, especially patients with disease activity signs. Comparison of concordant versus discordant twins revealed no difference in repertoire similarity, possibly due to limited power.

TCRdb re-called the 5' RACE reads, yielding one record per CDR3 amino acid sequence without DNA. This listing includes around 200,000 distinct CDR3 sequences. On this clonotype itself: The antigen is unknown.

An approximately 2.5 ml blood sample was drawn per donor. The CDR3 is 15 amino acids. This chain uses TRBV12-3 or TRBV12-4 with TRBJ2-4; with no DNA, the TCRdb D assignment of TRBD1 cannot be verified. This receptor was taken from a human donor with ulcerative colitis or Crohn's disease, or a healthy co-twin of an affected twin (not recorded which). The sample consisted of blood. The CDR3: CASSRGGNLGNIQYF.